This T cell receptor (beta chain) was retrieved from a study of shared clonotypes between healthy human individuals. Study summary: The study used three CD4 naive, three CD4 memory, two CD8 naive and one CD8 memory plate per donor.

Assay: immunoSEQ multiplex PCR; the TCRdb copy retains only in-frame clones and omits some. The sample includes millions of clones, roughly 92% seen only once; the top ten take roughly 0.13%. Notes on this clone: Different DNA sequences within this sample yield the same CDR3.

The V end was cut by 2 bases, the J end by 5 bases, with 7 bases between. Germline CDR1 reads MNHEY; CDR2 reads SVGAGI. This CDR3 is 14 amino acids long. The sample was naive CD4+ T cells sorted from blood. Subset noted: CD45RA+ positively selected. The V call is TRBV6-5, the J call TRBJ1-6; tentative D call: TRBD1 (6 bases). This sequence was found in a man aged 18 to 30 in good health. CDR3 amino acids: CASSYRQDNSPLHF. The CDR3 nucleotides read TGTGCCAGCAGTTACCGACAGGATAATTCACCCCTCCACTTT.